This entry concerns a single T cell receptor (beta chain). This receptor's antigen is unknown. There are no base qualities to consult, and no much larger clone falls within one base. The V and J ends are trimmed by 7 bases and 0 bases, leaving 9 bases between them. The cysteine opens and the phenylalanine closes a CDR3 of 13 amino acids. Just CDR3 DNA is preserved here, 39 bases in frame from base 1. CDR1 is given as WNHNN and CDR2 as SYGVQD, both from the germline V gene (reference sequence). This specimen comes from a study of technical replicates of blood from a few donors (dated 2017 in TCRdb). Library preparation was by the immunoSEQ multiplex PCR assay. The immuneACCESS repertoire file appears here via TCRdb, limited to in-frame rearrangements. These files lack a portion of the clones; in checked studies, under half of the deficit traces to unresolved V genes, and the cause of the others is not known. This sample lists about 54,000 clones; 94% were detected once. The ten most abundant clones make up approximately 0.2% of the sample.

The sequence is built from TRBV10-1 and TRBJ1-1; the D segment cannot be called with confidence. The sequenced sample was T cells isolated from PBMCs. This clonotype was sampled from a human donor in good health. This receptor has the CDR3 CASMFDMNTEAFF. The nucleotides read TGCGCCAGCATGTTCGACATGAACACTGAAGCTTTCTTT.